The 22 T cell receptor beta chains below were found in one sample sequenced in a study of blood T cells in healthy people across ages. Next came a second PCR, run for 7 to 11 cycles, which used a sample-barcoded 5' primer along with a J-beta primer mix. TCRdb processed the 5' RACE reads anew with MiXCR; each CDR3 protein has one entry. The data contain 750,000 or so distinct CDR3 sequences, approximately 25% of them seen just once; the ten biggest clones take up just under 9.5%. These records were also assigned to another study, of T cells of mothers and their children.

The sample comprised blood. These receptors were collected from a boy under 18 in good health.

Only a few counts were recorded for this clonotype. The V gene is TRBV20-1, the J gene TRBJ2-1; TRBD2 aligns across 11 bases. The DNA end is a closer match to TRBJ2-5, so the J assignment may be wrong. CDR3 size: 14 residues. CDR1 is DFQATT, CDR2 SNEGSKA, per germline (reference sequence). In DNA form, the CDR3 reads TGCAGTGCTATGCTGGCTAGCGGGGGGGAGACCCAGTACTTC. This gives the protein CSAMLASGGETQYF.

V and J are TRBV7-3 and TRBJ2-3; 8 bases agree with TRBD2. V lost 2 bases and J lost 5; bases outside the gene matches: 6. This CDR3 has 15 residues. Looked up from germline, CDR1 is SGHTA and CDR2 is FQGTGA. Here the CDR3 DNA reads TGTGCCAGCAGCTTATCGGGACTAGTAAGAGATACGCAGTATTTT. Its translation: CASSLSGLVRDTQYF.

This clonotype was counted between two and nine times. This sequence joins TRBV6-6 and TRBJ2-3, with 7 bases aligning to TRBD2. V lost 7 bases, J lost 6 bases, and 1 base stayed unmatched. The CDR3 sequence is 11 residues long. Germline CDR1 and CDR2: MNHNY and SVGAGI (reference sequence). The CDR3 protein is CASTGGDTQYF. CDR3 DNA sequence: TGTGCCAGCACCGGGGGGGATACGCAGTATTTT.

The chain carries TRBV7-3 and TRBJ2-7; tentatively, D is TRBD1 or TRBD2 (5 bases each). The CDR3 length is 15 residues. Germline CDR1 SGHTA, CDR2 FQGTGA. V lost 4 bases and J 3 bases, leaving 16 bases between the germline ends. The CDR3 DNA follows: TGTGCCAGCAGCTCATATGGGGGTTCCGACTACGAGCAGTACTTC. Its protein is CASSSYGGSDYEQYF.

This clonotype was detected only a few times. The V and J genes are TRBV20-1 and TRBJ2-5; TRBD2 aligns across 10 bases. The CDR3 is made up of 15 amino acids. The junction had 6 bases not matched to a gene; V was cut back by 0 bases and J by 5 bases. CDR1 is DFQATT and CDR2 is SNEGSKA in the germline V gene (reference sequence). CDR3 residues: CSAREASGGPETQYF. In DNA form, the CDR3 reads TGCAGTGCTAGAGAGGCTAGCGGGGGCCCGGAGACCCAGTACTTC.

The V and J genes are TRBV4-1 and TRBJ2-1; possibly TRBD2 for D (6 bases). Germline values: CDR1 MGHRA, CDR2 YSYEKL. Trimming cost V 1 base and J 4 bases, with 14 bases left between them. The CDR3 runs 16 residues. The DNA for the CDR3 is TGCGCCAGCAGCCAAGGGATCGGGAGTGGTTACAATGAGCAGTTCTTC. Translating it yields CASSQGIGSGYNEQFF.

This clonotype was counted once. V gene TRBV5-1 combines with J gene TRBJ2-5; 7 positions agree with TRBD2. Germline V CDR1 and CDR2: SGHRS, YFSETQ. Trimming cost V 4 bases and J 5 bases; bases outside gene matches: 17. This CDR3 is 17 amino acids long. The CDR3 sequence: CASSRISLGRFGETQYF. CDR3 sequence (DNA): TGCGCCAGCAGCAGAATTAGCCTCGGGAGGTTCGGGGAGACCCAGTACTTC.

This clonotype has only a few counts. This chain links TRBV7-3 with TRBJ2-3, with 12 bases aligning to TRBD2. The J segment lost 9 bases and the V segment lost 3 bases, leaving 10 bases of the junction unmatched. The CDR3 consists of 16 residues. Germline V gene lookup returns CDR1 SGHTA and CDR2 FQGTGA. CDR3 bases: TGTGCCAGCAGCTTTAGTCTAGCGGGAGGGGTGAGGACGCAGTATTTT. Residues: CASSFSLAGGVRTQYF. Full variable domain (outside the CDR3, taken from reference TRBV7-3 and TRBJ2-3): GAGVSQTPSNKVTEKGKYVELRCDPISGHTALYWYRQSLGQGPEFLIYFQGTGAADDSGLPNDRFFAVRPEGSVSTLKIQRTERGDSAVYLCASSFSLAGGVRTQYFGPGTRLTVL.

This clonotype was recorded a few times. This chain links TRBV12-3 or TRBV12-4 with TRBJ1-1; TRBD1 might be the D (5 bases). The CDR3 has 13 residues. V lost 10 bases and J lost 5, with 17 bases in between. CDR3 residues: CATAGPAVTEAFF. The CDR3 bases are TGTGCCACTGCAGGGCCGGCGGTAACTGAAGCTTTCTTT.

The sample holds a few counts of this clonotype. This sequence joins TRBV29-1 and TRBJ1-1, with 7 nucleotides matching TRBD1. The CDR3 loop spans 13 amino acids. Germline V gene data show CDR1 as SQVTM and CDR2 as ANQGSEA. J was trimmed by 4 bases and V by 7 bases; bases with no gene match: 9. The DNA for the CDR3 is TGCAGCGCCGGCCATGCAGGGGGCACTGAAGCTTTCTTT. Its protein is CSAGHAGGTEAFF.

The DNA of the CDR3 is TGCAGTGCTAGCCCTGGGACTAGCGGGGAGTTCTTC. Translated: CSASPGTSGEFF. The chain is built from TRBV20-1 and TRBJ2-1; 13 bases are a match to TRBD2. CDR3 length equals 12 residues. Germline V gene data show CDR1 as DFQATT and CDR2 as SNEGSKA (reference sequence). V was clipped by 3 bases and J by 14 bases; unmatched bases: 4.

The V call is TRBV13, the J call TRBJ2-5; D not resolved. V lost 5 bases and J lost 1, with 14 bases in between. This CDR3 spans 15 amino acids. Per the germline V gene, CDR1 is PRHDT and CDR2 is FYEKMQ (reference sequence). The CDR3 bases are TGTGCCAGCAGCACTAAGACGGATCGCCAAGAGACCCAGTACTTC. It yields the protein CASSTKTDRQETQYF.

The rearrangement joins TRBV7-2 to TRBJ2-5, with D possibly called TRBD1 or TRBD2 (5 bases each). The assigned J gene may be wrong: the sequence end matches TRBJ2-7 better. CDR1 is SGHTA, CDR2 FQGNSA, per germline. The CDR3 loop spans 16 amino acids. The CDR3 is CASSLGGTALTVEQYF. Written as DNA, the CDR3 is TGTGCCAGCAGCTTAGGAGGGACCGCGCTGACGGTCGAGCAGTACTTC.

The rearrangement uses TRBV6-5 and TRBJ1-3, with 7 bases that match TRBD1. Germline V gene data show CDR1 as MNHEY and CDR2 as SVGAGI. CDR3 length equals 17 residues. Losses at the gene ends were 6 bases for V and 4 bases for J; bases not matched to a gene: 15. The CDR3 bases are TGTGCCAGCAGCTTCTCAGAACAGGGGTGGTCCGGAAACACCATATATTTT. It encodes CASSFSEQGWSGNTIYF.

V gene TRBV7-3 combines with J gene TRBJ2-5, with a weak D call TRBD1 (5 bases). The J call may not be correct, given that the DNA end is closer to TRBJ2-7. CDR1 is SGHTA, CDR2 FQGTGA, per germline. The CDR3 sequence is 13 residues long. CDR3 nucleotide sequence: TGTGCCAGCAGCGCCACAGGAGAACACGAGCAGTACTTC. Translating gives CASSATGEHEQYF.

This clonotype was detected only a few times. This chain uses TRBV20-1 with TRBJ1-1, with D hard to call. Trimming cost V 3 bases and J 0 bases, with 5 bases left between them. The CDR3 covers 12 residues. Germline V gene lookup returns CDR1 DFQATT and CDR2 SNEGSKA (reference sequence). The CDR3: CSASKVNTEAFF. In DNA form, the CDR3 reads TGCAGTGCTAGTAAAGTGAACACTGAAGCTTTCTTT.

This clonotype turned up a few times. This chain connects TRBV3-1 to TRBJ2-5, with D perhaps assigned TRBD1 or TRBD2 (5 bases each). The J call may be in error: the DNA end matches TRBJ2-7 better. CDR3 length: 16 amino acids. The V gene's germline CDR1 is LGHDT and CDR2 YNNKEL (reference sequence). In DNA, the CDR3 is TGTGCCAGCAGCCAAGGTGGGACCCCAGGCACCTACGAGCAGTACTTC. Translating gives CASSQGGTPGTYEQYF.

V is TRBV4-1 and J is TRBJ2-5; tentative D call: TRBD1 (6 bases). The J call is in doubt because the DNA end fits TRBJ2-7 better. The CDR3 is 12 amino acids. Germline values: CDR1 MGHRA, CDR2 YSYEKL. CDR3 sequence: CASSQGDTEQYF. The DNA for the CDR3 is TGCGCCAGCAGCCAAGGGGACACCGAGCAGTACTTC.

This clonotype was counted only a few times. This chain uses TRBV5-6 with TRBJ2-4; 12 positions match TRBD2. With V trimmed by 3 bases and J by 7 bases, 8 bases remained unmatched. Germline assignment: CDR1 SGHDT and CDR2 YYEEEE. The CDR3 contains 16 residues. As DNA, the CDR3 is TGTGCCAGCAGCTCCAAGACTAGCGGGAGTGGGAACATTCAGTACTTC. Protein: CASSSKTSGSGNIQYF. The full variable domain, completed using reference TRBV5-6 and TRBJ2-4, is DAGVTQSPTHLIKTRGQQVTLRCSPKSGHDTVSWYQQALGQGPQFIFQYYEEEERQRGNFPDRFSGHQFPNYSSELNVNALLLGDSALYLCASSSKTSGSGNIQYFGAGTRLSVL.

In its sample, this clonotype was seen a few times. The chain combines TRBV7-9 with TRBJ2-4, with D unresolved. The CDR3 is 17 residues long. V dropped 1 base and J dropped 0 bases, with 13 bases sitting between them. Germline V gene sequence: CDR1 SEHNR, CDR2 FQNEAQ (reference sequence). CDR3 sequence reads: CASSLEKGRVAKNIQYF. Here the CDR3 DNA reads TGTGCCAGCAGCTTAGAAAAAGGAAGGGTAGCCAAAAACATTCAGTACTTC.

V is TRBV6-5 and J is TRBJ2-1, with 11 bases that match TRBD2. The CDR3 has 15 amino acids. J gave up 8 bases and V 6 bases, and 9 bases lay outside the gene matches. Germline V gene sequence: CDR1 MNHEY, CDR2 SVGAGI. The CDR3 region is CASSPTSGSFHEQFF. In DNA, the CDR3 is TGTGCCAGCAGCCCCACTAGCGGGAGTTTTCATGAGCAGTTCTTC.

This chain links TRBV6-5 with TRBJ2-5; the D gene is possibly TRBD1 (6 bases). With 8 bases removed from V and 5 bases from J, the gap between germline ends came to 12 bases. The CDR3 contains 12 residues. Germline lookup yields CDR1 MNHEY and CDR2 SVGAGI. The CDR3 region has the DNA TGTGCCAGCGGGTCAGGGGCTGAGACCCAGTACTTC. Its translation is CASGSGAETQYF.